The 5 T cell receptor beta chains below were found in one sample sequenced in a study of graft-versus-host responses after intestinal transplantation. Data came from immunoSEQ multiplex PCR; TCRdb stores just in-frame clones and leaves some out. The sample consists of 100,000 or so clones, about nine tenths of them appearing once. No cognate antigen is known for these TCRs. The source was unstimulated CD4+ T cells sorted from spleen or lymph node cells, collected before transplant. Receptors originate from a human donor who was the organ donor for an intestinal transplant.

The chain joins TRBV5-1 to TRBJ2-7; TRBD2 matches 12 bases. The ends lost 4 bases at V and 1 base at J; junction bases unmatched: 3. In germline, CDR1 is SGHRS, CDR2 YFSETQ. The CDR3 sequence is 15 residues long. As DNA, the CDR3 is TGCGCCAGCAGCCCCGGACTAGCGGGGTCCTACGAGCAGTACTTC. Its translation is CASSPGLAGSYEQYF.

The chain links TRBV5-1 to TRBJ1-2, with a tentative D call TRBD1 (6 bases). V lost 2 bases and J lost 6, with 8 bases in between. Germline loops: CDR1 SGHRS, CDR2 YFSETQ. This CDR3 comprises 12 residues. DNA of the CDR3: TGCGCCAGCAGCTTTGCAGGGGATGGCTACACCTTC. As protein: CASSFAGDGYTF.

The V call is TRBV29-1, the J call TRBJ2-3; a weak D match, TRBD2 (5 bases). Per the germline V gene, CDR1 is SQVTM and CDR2 is ANQGSEA. The CDR3 spans 13 residues. V shed 5 bases and J shed 2 bases, with 11 bases lying between them. The CDR3 DNA reads TGCAGCGTTCGAGGGCGCGTCACAGATACGCAGTATTTT. It encodes CSVRGRVTDTQYF.

The chain couples TRBV7-9 to TRBJ2-5, with 14 positions matching TRBD2. The tail of the sequence fits TRBJ2-7 better, so the J call may be wrong. The CDR3 extends over 14 amino acids. Germline V lookup: CDR1 SEHNR, CDR2 FQNEAQ (reference sequence). This CDR3 reads CASSRLAGGHEQYF. The CDR3 nucleotides read TGTGCCAGCAGCCGACTAGCGGGGGGGCACGAGCAGTACTTC.

J is TRBJ1-2 and V is TRBV5-6, with 11 bases fitting TRBD1. Germline-derived CDR1 and CDR2 are SGHDT and YYEEEE. Germline trimming cut 2 bases from V and 5 bases from J; bases unmatched to any gene: 8. The CDR3 sequence is 16 residues long. The CDR3: CASSLRGQGAVYGYTF. DNA for the CDR3: TGTGCCAGCAGCTTAAGAGGACAGGGGGCGGTTTATGGCTACACCTTC.